The clone carrying this TCR beta chain occurred a few times. CDR1 SGHNT and CDR2 YYREEE come from the germline V gene (reference sequence). This CDR3 has 14 amino acids. The junction had 6 bases not matched to a gene; V was cut back by 4 bases and J by 3 bases. Using immunoSEQ multiplex PCR, the repertoire was profiled, and TCRdb retains in-frame clones only, with some absent. Of approximately 170,000 clones in the sample, 85% to 95% were seen once. The data originate from a study of T cell responses to AZD1222 COVID-19 vaccine. The chain links TRBV5-4 to TRBJ1-2, with 7 bases fitting TRBD1. The source is an adult in good health. The source material was peripheral blood, sampled on day 0 of AZD1222 vaccination. DNA for the CDR3: TGTGCCAGCAGCCCGGAACAGGGGTACTATGGCTACACCTTC. It specifies CASSPEQGYYGYTF.